This T cell receptor beta chain was captured by sequencing in a study of T cells in Graves' hyperthyroidism and ophthalmopathy. Study at large: Peripheral blood collection took place at initial diagnosis, before any treatment.

Amplification targeted TCR beta CDR3 regions from RNA transcripts. A first-round RT-PCR of the TCR CDR3 used the HTBI primer set. TCRdb analysed the multiplex PCR reads with MiXCR anew, one entry per CDR3 protein. The table lists fewer than 450,000 distinct CDR3 sequences, over 11% of them singletons. Study results and caveats: Expanded thyroid clonotypes (above 0.001) were mostly also found in blood. Researchers report that a 13 V-J model separated ophthalmopathy from stable hyperthyroidism.

Uncontrolled infection, other autoimmune disease, pregnancy or lactation barred patients from enrollment. This clonotype was detected many times. Its antigen remains unknown. The TCR was taken from a man aged 50 or older with Graves' ophthalmopathy. Sequenced material: blood.

In DNA form, the CDR3 reads TGTGCCTGGAGTCGGGGGCAGAGAACTGAAGCTTTCTTT. This codes for CAWSRGQRTEAFF. The chain combines TRBV30 with TRBJ1-1, with a tentative D call TRBD1 (6 bases). Germline V CDR1 and CDR2: GTSNPN, SVGIG (reference sequence). The V end lost 2 bases, the J end lost 5 bases, and 12 bases lay between the germline ends. The CDR3 consists of 13 residues.